A single sample is the source of the 26 T cell receptor beta chains below, sequenced in a study of CD8+ T cells in alopecia areata. cDNA reverse transcribed from extracted RNA served as the sequencing template. Measured with immunoSEQ multiplex PCR; TCRdb has only the in-frame clones, and not every one. The table has about 150,000 clones, around 50% seen once. Treatment noted: oral pan-JAK inhibitor, 5-10 mg twice daily. The input for sequencing was CD8+ T cells sorted from blood, taken at week 4, from a patient treated with tofacitinib. These receptors came from a human donor with alopecia areata.

The V gene is TRBV30, the J gene TRBJ2-1; TRBD2 aligns across 7 bases. V gave up 3 bases and J gave up 7 bases; unmatched junction bases: 6. Germline V CDR1 and CDR2: GTSNPN, SVGIG (reference sequence). CDR3 size: 13 residues. The CDR3 protein is CAWRPWRGNEQFF. CDR3 coding DNA: TGTGCCTGGAGACCCTGGCGGGGGAATGAGCAGTTCTTC. The complete variable domain, with remaining parts taken from reference TRBV30 and TRBJ2-1, reads SQTIHQWPATLVQPVGSPLSLECTVEGTSNPNLYWYRQAAGRGLQLLFYSVGIGQISSEVPQNLSASRPQDRQFILSSKKLLLSDSGFYLCAWRPWRGNEQFFGPGTRLTVL.

CDR3 sequence (DNA): TGTGCCAGCTCACCAAAAGGGACCGAGAACACCGGGGAGCTGTTTTTT. Its translation: CASSPKGTENTGELFF. The genes are TRBV18 and TRBJ2-2, with D perhaps matching TRBD1 or TRBD2 (5 bases each). The CDR3 covers 16 residues. Trimming left V 2 bases short and J 1 base short, with 11 bases between. Germline assignment: CDR1 KGHSH and CDR2 LQKENI.

The genes are TRBV25-1 and TRBJ2-7; 9 bases line up with TRBD1. V was clipped by 6 bases and J by 7 bases; unmatched bases: 13. The CDR3 loop spans 15 amino acids. Germline V CDR1 and CDR2: MGHDK, SYGVNS. As DNA, the CDR3 is TGTGCCAGCAGACCCCGCGGACAGGGGACGGAGGAGCAGTACTTC. This gives the protein CASRPRGQGTEEQYF.

J is TRBJ2-1 and V is TRBV5-6, with D hard to call. V was trimmed by 1 base and J by 12 bases, leaving 11 bases between them. The CDR3 extends over 12 amino acids. Looked up from germline, CDR1 is SGHDT and CDR2 is YYEEEE. CDR3 sequence (DNA): TGTGCCAGCAGCTTGTGGTCAGGTGGGCAGTTCTTC. This codes for CASSLWSGGQFF. The full variable domain, with the rest looked up from reference TRBV5-6 and TRBJ2-1, is DAGVTQSPTHLIKTRGQQVTLRCSPKSGHDTVSWYQQALGQGPQFIFQYYEEEERQRGNFPDRFSGHQFPNYSSELNVNALLLGDSALYLCASSLWSGGQFFGPGTRLTVL.

This chain connects TRBV5-6 to TRBJ1-1; D may be TRBD1 (6 bases). V was pared by 1 base and J by 3 bases, with 7 bases between. Germline values: CDR1 SGHDT, CDR2 YYEEEE. CDR3 length: 13 residues. The CDR3 region has the DNA TGTGCCAGCAGCTTGTGGGGGCACACTGAAGCTTTCTTT. It codes for CASSLWGHTEAFF.

The V and J genes are TRBV5-1 and TRBJ2-5; either TRBD1 or TRBD2 may supply D (5 bases each). Trimming stripped 3 bases from V and 4 bases from J, with 19 bases between. This CDR3 region has 16 residues. Per germline, CDR1 SGHRS and CDR2 YFSETQ. The CDR3 reads CASSSTTTDSLETQYF. CDR3 DNA: TGCGCCAGCAGCTCAACGACTACTGACAGCCTAGAGACCCAGTACTTC.

The chain recombines TRBV29-1 with TRBJ1-2, with a weak D call TRBD1 (5 bases). V was pared by 3 bases and J by 2 bases, with 7 bases between. Germline V CDR1 and CDR2: SQVTM, ANQGSEA. The CDR3 consists of 12 residues. In DNA form, the CDR3 reads TGCAGCGTTGAGGACATCAACTATGGCTACACCTTC. Its protein is CSVEDINYGYTF.

The chain employs TRBV7-4 and TRBJ1-5, with TRBD1 as a possible D gene (5 bases). Trimming left V 1 base short and J 5 bases short, with 12 bases between. The CDR3 covers 15 residues. The germline CDR1 and CDR2 sequences are SGHVT and SQSDAQ. DNA for the CDR3: TGTGCCAGCAGCTTAGTTGCAGGGCCCCATCAGCCCCAGCATTTT. Amino acids: CASSLVAGPHQPQHF.

This clone was counted only a few times. V is TRBV4-3 and J is TRBJ2-1; no reliable D call. The CDR3 loop spans 13 amino acids. V was trimmed by 3 bases and J by 0 bases, leaving 3 bases between them. Germline assignment: CDR1 LGHNA and CDR2 YSLEER. Written as DNA, the CDR3 is TGCGCCAGCAGCCAGACCTCCTACAATGAGCAGTTCTTC. Translated, it gives CASSQTSYNEQFF.

The V and J genes are TRBV11-2 and TRBJ1-5; a possible D gene is TRBD1 (5 bases). V was clipped by 2 bases and J by 3 bases, with 8 bases between them. This CDR3 is 14 amino acids long. Germline CDR1 reads SGHAT; CDR2 reads FQNNGV. CDR3 amino acids: CASSLSGNNQPQHF. The CDR3 bases are TGTGCCAGCAGCTTATCAGGGAACAATCAGCCCCAGCATTTT.

CDR3 sequence reads: CASSPTQGVSWYEQYF. CDR3 coding DNA: TGTGCCAGCAGCCCGACCCAAGGGGTTAGCTGGTACGAGCAGTACTTC. The chain combines TRBV9 with TRBJ2-7, with D perhaps matching TRBD1 (5 bases). The CDR3 has 16 residues. V dropped 4 bases and J dropped 4 bases, with 21 bases sitting between them. CDR1 and CDR2 (germline): SGDLS, YYNGEE.

The chain links TRBV5-1 to TRBJ2-1; D is ambiguous. Germline V lookup: CDR1 SGHRS, CDR2 YFSETQ. Trimming shortened V by 0 bases and J by 0 bases, and 13 bases separated the two germline ends. The CDR3 is made up of 17 amino acids. CDR3 sequence: CASSLAGARTSYNEQFF. The CDR3 DNA sequence: TGCGCCAGCAGCTTGGCCGGTGCGCGGACCTCCTACAATGAGCAGTTCTTC.

This chain links TRBV5-4 with TRBJ1-1; tentative D call: TRBD1 (5 bases). V lost 4 bases and J lost 1, with 17 bases in between. The CDR3 loop spans 16 amino acids. Germline CDR1 SGHNT, CDR2 YYREEE (reference sequence). CDR3 DNA: TGTGCCAGCAGCCCGGGCCGGGACGGCAAGAACACTGAAGCTTTCTTT. This translates into CASSPGRDGKNTEAFF.

The chain links TRBV13 to TRBJ2-7; D possibly corresponds to TRBD1 (6 bases). With 6 bases removed from V and 5 bases from J, the gap between germline ends came to 20 bases. CDR1 is PRHDT and CDR2 is FYEKMQ in the germline V gene (reference sequence). The CDR3 runs to 15 residues. The CDR3 is CASSPGVGGFHEQYF. The CDR3 DNA reads as TGTGCCAGCAGTCCAGGGGTCGGTGGTTTCCACGAGCAGTACTTC.

V gene TRBV27 combines with J gene TRBJ1-2; TRBD1 might be the D (5 bases). The V gene lost 5 bases and the J gene lost 4 bases, with 11 bases spanning the gap. This CDR3 has 13 amino acids. Germline assignment: CDR1 MNHEY and CDR2 SMNVEV (reference sequence). The CDR3, as DNA: TGTGCCAGCAGTCAGGGACGTTCCTATGGCTACACCTTC. Residues: CASSQGRSYGYTF.

The chain has TRBV10-2 and TRBJ2-1; TRBD1 agrees at 8 bases. There are 13 residues in the CDR3. V gave up 6 bases and J gave up 10 bases; unmatched junction bases: 8. Per germline, CDR1 WSHSY and CDR2 SAAADI. This CDR3 is CASSHSWDREQFF. Written as DNA, the CDR3 is TGCGCCAGCAGCCACTCGTGGGACAGGGAGCAGTTCTTC.

The gene calls are TRBV7-2 and TRBJ2-1; D is undetermined. The CDR3 covers 14 residues. Germline V gives CDR1 SGHTA, CDR2 FQGNSA. Deletions cut 1 base from V and 3 bases from J, with 7 bases between. DNA for the CDR3: TGTGCCAGCAGCTTAGGATTGAACTACAATGAGCAGTTCTTC. Protein: CASSLGLNYNEQFF.

The V gene is TRBV19, the J gene TRBJ2-1; weak D call: TRBD2 (6 bases). Deletions cut 5 bases from V and 2 bases from J, with 16 bases between. This CDR3 spans 16 amino acids. CDR1 is LNHDA and CDR2 is SQIVND in the germline V gene (reference sequence). In DNA, the CDR3 is TGTGCCAGTAGTTCCTTAGCGGAGGGCCCCTACAATGAGCAGTTCTTC. This encodes CASSSLAEGPYNEQFF.

This clone was counted a few times. The chain couples TRBV5-1 to TRBJ2-1; 8 bases map to TRBD1. V lost 4 bases to trimming and J lost 13 bases; unmatched junction nucleotides: 7. This CDR3 has 12 residues. The germline V gene encodes CDR1 SGHRS and CDR2 YFSETQ. The CDR3 sequence is CASSEDRVAQFF. The CDR3, as DNA: TGCGCCAGCAGCGAGGACAGGGTTGCACAGTTCTTC.

The chain combines TRBV27 with TRBJ2-2; D is ambiguous. V was cut by 3 bases and J by 3 bases, with 5 bases left in between. This CDR3 is built from 13 residues. In germline, CDR1 is MNHEY, CDR2 SMNVEV (reference sequence). The CDR3 nucleotides are TGTGCCAGCAGTTTTAAGGACACCGGGGAGCTGTTTTTT. Translation gives CASSFKDTGELFF.

This clone occurred a few times. Here the CDR3 reads CASSIQREAEAFF. CDR3 nucleotides: TGTGCCAGTAGTATTCAAAGGGAGGCTGAAGCTTTCTTT. The chain has TRBV19 and TRBJ1-1; D unresolved. CDR1 and CDR2 from the germline V gene are LNHDA and SQIVND (reference sequence). V was pared by 3 bases and J by 6 bases, with 11 bases between. This CDR3 is built from 13 residues.

The CDR3 spells CASSLVAGAEGETQYF. In nucleotides, the CDR3 is TGTGCCAGCAGCTTAGTAGCGGGGGCGGAAGGGGAGACCCAGTACTTC. The chain is built from TRBV7-2 and TRBJ2-5, with 9 positions matching TRBD2. This CDR3 has 16 amino acids. CDR1 SGHTA and CDR2 FQGNSA come from the germline V gene. The V gene end was trimmed by 1 base and the J gene end by 5 bases; junction bases not matched to a gene: 8.

This clone has a count of ten or more. J is TRBJ2-3 and V is TRBV25-1, with 9 bases identical to TRBD2. The CDR3 contains 14 residues. The germline V gene encodes CDR1 MGHDK and CDR2 SYGVNS. Trimming at V came to 2 bases and at J to 7 bases, leaving 4 bases not matched to a gene. Written as DNA, the CDR3 is TGTGCCAGCAGTGAAGGGCGGGGGGGCCATACGCAGTATTTT. The encoded protein is CASSEGRGGHTQYF.

This chain joins TRBV2 and TRBJ1-5; 7 nucleotides line up with TRBD1. J lost 5 bases, V lost 6 bases, and 10 bases had no gene match. The germline V gene encodes CDR1 SNHLY and CDR2 FYNNEI. CDR3 length: 15 residues. CDR3 in amino acids: CASSAGTEPDQPQHF. The CDR3 nucleotides are TGTGCCAGCAGCGCCGGGACAGAACCAGATCAGCCCCAGCATTTT.

This clone occurred a few times. The chain uses TRBV29-1 and TRBJ2-7, with unresolved D. In germline, CDR1 is SQVTM, CDR2 ANQGSEA. CDR3 size: 12 residues. Trimming took off 7 bases at V and 1 base at J, with 11 bases between the two ends. Here the CDR3 reads CSALGISYEQYF. In DNA, the CDR3 is TGCAGCGCCTTGGGGATTTCCTACGAGCAGTACTTC.

The chain combines TRBV27 with TRBJ2-7, with D maybe TRBD1 (7 bases). Trimming shortened V by 4 bases and J by 4 bases, and 14 bases separated the two germline ends. This CDR3 is built from 14 residues. The germline V gene encodes CDR1 MNHEY and CDR2 SMNVEV (reference sequence). CDR3 protein: CASSSPQGGYEQYF. The CDR3 nucleotides are TGTGCCAGCAGTTCTCCCCAGGGGGGATACGAGCAGTACTTC.